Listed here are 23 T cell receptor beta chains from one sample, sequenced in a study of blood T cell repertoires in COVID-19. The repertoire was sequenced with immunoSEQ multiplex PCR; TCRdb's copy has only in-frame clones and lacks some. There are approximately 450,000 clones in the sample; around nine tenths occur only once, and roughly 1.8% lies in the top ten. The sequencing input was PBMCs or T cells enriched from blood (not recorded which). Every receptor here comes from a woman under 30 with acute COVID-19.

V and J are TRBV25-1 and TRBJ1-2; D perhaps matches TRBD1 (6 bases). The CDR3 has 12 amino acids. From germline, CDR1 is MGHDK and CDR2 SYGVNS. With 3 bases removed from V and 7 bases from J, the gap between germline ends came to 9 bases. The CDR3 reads CASSDRGGGYTF. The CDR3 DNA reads TGTGCCAGCAGTGATCGAGGGGGTGGCTACACCTTC.

The DNA of the CDR3 is TGTGCCAGCATGCGATCGGATTCACCCCTCCACTTT. This translates into CASMRSDSPLHF. The chain couples TRBV7-9 to TRBJ1-6; no firm D call. Germline loops: CDR1 SEHNR, CDR2 FQNEAQ (reference sequence). The CDR3 is 12 amino acids. Trimming took off 7 bases at V and 8 bases at J, with 9 bases between the two ends.

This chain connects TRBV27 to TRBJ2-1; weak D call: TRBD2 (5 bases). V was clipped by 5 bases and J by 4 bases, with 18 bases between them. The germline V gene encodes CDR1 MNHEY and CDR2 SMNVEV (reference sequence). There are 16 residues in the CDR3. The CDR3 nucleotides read TGTGCCAGCAGTACCCGCCTGTCTAGAGGGTACAATGAGCAGTTCTTC. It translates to CASSTRLSRGYNEQFF.

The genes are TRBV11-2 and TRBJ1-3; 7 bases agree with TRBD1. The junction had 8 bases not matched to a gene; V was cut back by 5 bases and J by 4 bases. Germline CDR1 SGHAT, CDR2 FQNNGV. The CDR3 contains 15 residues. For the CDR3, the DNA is TGTGCCAGCAGCCCACGACAGGGTACGGGAAACACCATATATTTT. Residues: CASSPRQGTGNTIYF.

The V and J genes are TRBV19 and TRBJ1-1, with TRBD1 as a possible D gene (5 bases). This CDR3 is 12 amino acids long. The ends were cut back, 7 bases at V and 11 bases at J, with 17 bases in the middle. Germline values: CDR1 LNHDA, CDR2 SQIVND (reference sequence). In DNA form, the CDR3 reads TGTGCCAGTAATCGGTGGGGCAGTCGGGCTTTCTTT. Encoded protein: CASNRWGSRAFF.

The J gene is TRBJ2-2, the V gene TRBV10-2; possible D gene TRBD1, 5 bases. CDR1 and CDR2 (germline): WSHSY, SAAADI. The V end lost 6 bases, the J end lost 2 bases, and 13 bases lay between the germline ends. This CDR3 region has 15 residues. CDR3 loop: CASSLRQLNTGELFF. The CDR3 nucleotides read TGCGCCAGCAGCCTACGACAGTTAAACACCGGGGAGCTGTTTTTT.

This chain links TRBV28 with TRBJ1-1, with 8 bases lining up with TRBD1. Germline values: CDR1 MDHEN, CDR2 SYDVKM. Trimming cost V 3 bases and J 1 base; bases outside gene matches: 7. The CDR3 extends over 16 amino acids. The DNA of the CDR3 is TGTGCCAGCAGTTTCCGCCCTGGACAGGGGAACACTGAAGCTTTCTTT. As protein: CASSFRPGQGNTEAFF. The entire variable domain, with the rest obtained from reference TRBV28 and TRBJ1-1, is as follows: DVKVTQSSRYLVKRTGEKVFLECVQDMDHENMFWYRQDPGLGLRLIYFSYDVKMKEKGDIPEGYSVSREKKERFSLILESASTNQTSMYLCASSFRPGQGNTEAFFGQGTRLTVV.

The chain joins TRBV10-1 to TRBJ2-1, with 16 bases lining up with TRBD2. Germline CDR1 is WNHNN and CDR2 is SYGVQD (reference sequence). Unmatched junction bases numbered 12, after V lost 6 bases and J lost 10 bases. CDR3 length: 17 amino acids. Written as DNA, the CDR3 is TGCGCCAGCAGCGATAAACCGGGACTAGCGGGAGGGCGGGAGCAGTTCTTC. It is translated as CASSDKPGLAGGREQFF.

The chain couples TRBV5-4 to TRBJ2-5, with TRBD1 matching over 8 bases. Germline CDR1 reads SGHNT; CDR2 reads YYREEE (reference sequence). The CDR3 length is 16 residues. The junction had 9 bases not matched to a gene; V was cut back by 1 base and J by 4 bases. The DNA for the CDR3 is TGTGCCAGCAGCTTGAGGCAGGGGGCGTTTGGAGAGACCCAGTACTTC. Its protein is CASSLRQGAFGETQYF.

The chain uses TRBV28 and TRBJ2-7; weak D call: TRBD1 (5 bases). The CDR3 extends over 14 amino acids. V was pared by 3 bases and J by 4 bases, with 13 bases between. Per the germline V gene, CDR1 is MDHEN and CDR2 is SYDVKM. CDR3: CASSLPGLGYEQYF. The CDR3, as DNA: TGTGCCAGCAGTTTGCCAGGGCTCGGGTACGAGCAGTACTTC.

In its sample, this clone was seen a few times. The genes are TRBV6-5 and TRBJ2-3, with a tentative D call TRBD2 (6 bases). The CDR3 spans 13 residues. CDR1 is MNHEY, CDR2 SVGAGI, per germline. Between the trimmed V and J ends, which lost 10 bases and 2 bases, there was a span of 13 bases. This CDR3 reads CATKRADTDTQYF. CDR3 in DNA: TGTGCCACAAAGCGGGCAGACACAGATACGCAGTATTTT.

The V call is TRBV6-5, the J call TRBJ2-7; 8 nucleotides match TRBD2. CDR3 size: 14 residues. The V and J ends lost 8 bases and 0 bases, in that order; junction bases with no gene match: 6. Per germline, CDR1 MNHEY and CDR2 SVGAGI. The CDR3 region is CASGLTSGSYEQYF. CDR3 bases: TGTGCCAGCGGTTTAACTAGCGGCTCCTACGAGCAGTACTTC.

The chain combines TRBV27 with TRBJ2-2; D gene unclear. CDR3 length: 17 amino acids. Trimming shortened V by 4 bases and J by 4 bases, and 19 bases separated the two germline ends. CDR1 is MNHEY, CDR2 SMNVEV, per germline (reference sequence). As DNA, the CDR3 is TGTGCCAGCAGTTATCGGGTCCTGACGGCAATCACCGGGGAGCTGTTTTTT. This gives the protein CASSYRVLTAITGELFF.

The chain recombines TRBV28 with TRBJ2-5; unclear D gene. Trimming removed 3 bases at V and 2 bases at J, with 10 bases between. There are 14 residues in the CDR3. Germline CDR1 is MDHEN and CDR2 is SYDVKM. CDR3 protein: CASSFLSVQETQYF. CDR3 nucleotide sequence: TGTGCCAGCAGTTTTTTATCCGTACAAGAGACCCAGTACTTC.

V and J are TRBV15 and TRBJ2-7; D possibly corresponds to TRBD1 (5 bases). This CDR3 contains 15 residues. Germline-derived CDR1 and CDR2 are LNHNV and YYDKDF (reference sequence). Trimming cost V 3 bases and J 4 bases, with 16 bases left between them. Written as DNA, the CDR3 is TGTGCCACCAGCAGTGAAGCGACAGATTTATACGAGCAGTACTTC. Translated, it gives CATSSEATDLYEQYF.

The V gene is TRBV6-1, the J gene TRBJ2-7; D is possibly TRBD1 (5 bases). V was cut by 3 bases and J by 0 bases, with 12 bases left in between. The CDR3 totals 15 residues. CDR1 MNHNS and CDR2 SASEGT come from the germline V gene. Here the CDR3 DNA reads TGTGCCAGCAGTGAGGGGCAGGGATTCTCCTACGAGCAGTACTTC. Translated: CASSEGQGFSYEQYF.

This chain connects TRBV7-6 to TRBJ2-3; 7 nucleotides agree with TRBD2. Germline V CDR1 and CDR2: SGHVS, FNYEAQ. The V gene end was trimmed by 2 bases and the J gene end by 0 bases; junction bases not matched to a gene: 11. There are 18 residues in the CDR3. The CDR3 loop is CASSLSVSAGTSTDTQYF. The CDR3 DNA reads TGTGCCAGCAGCTTAAGTGTTTCAGCGGGGACTAGCACAGATACGCAGTATTTT.

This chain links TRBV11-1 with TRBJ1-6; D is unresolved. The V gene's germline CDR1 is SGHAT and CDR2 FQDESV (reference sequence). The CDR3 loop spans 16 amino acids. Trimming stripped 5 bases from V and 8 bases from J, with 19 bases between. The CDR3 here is CASSRKSPWSDSPLHF. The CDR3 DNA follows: TGTGCCAGCAGCCGAAAGTCTCCATGGAGCGATTCACCCCTCCACTTT. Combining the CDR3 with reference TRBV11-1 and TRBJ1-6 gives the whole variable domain EAEVAQSPRYKITEKSQAVAFWCDPISGHATLYWYRQILGQGPELLVQFQDESVVDDSQLPKDRFSAERLKGVDSTLKIQPAELGDSAMYLCASSRKSPWSDSPLHFGNGTRLTVT.

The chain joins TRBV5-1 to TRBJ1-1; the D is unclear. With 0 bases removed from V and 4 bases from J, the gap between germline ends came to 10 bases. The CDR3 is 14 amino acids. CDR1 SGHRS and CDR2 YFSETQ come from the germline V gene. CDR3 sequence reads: CASSLVSSSTEAFF. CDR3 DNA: TGCGCCAGCAGCTTGGTTTCGTCGAGCACTGAAGCTTTCTTT.

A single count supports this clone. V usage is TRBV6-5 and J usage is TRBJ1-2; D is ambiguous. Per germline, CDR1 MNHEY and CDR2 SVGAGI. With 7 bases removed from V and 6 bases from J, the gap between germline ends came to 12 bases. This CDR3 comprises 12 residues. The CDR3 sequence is CASTREGDGYTF. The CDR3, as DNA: TGTGCCAGCACTCGGGAGGGTGATGGCTACACCTTC.

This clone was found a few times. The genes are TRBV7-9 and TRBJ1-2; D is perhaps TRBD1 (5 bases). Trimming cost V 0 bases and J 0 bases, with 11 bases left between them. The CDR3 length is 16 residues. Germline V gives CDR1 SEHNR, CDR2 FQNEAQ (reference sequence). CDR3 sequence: CASSLAIQTANYGYTF. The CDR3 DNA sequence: TGTGCCAGCAGCTTAGCCATACAGACAGCTAACTATGGCTACACCTTC.

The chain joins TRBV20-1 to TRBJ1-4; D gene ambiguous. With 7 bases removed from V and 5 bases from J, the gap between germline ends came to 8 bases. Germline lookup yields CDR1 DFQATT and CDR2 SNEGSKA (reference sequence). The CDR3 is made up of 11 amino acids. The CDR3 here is CSGSQNEKLFF. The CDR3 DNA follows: TGCAGTGGTTCACAAAATGAAAAACTGTTTTTT.

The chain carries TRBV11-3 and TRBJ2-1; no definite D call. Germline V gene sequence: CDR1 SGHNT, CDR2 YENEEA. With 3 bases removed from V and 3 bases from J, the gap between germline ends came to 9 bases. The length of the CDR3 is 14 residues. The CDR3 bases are TGTGCCAGCAGCTTGGGCCACCTCTACAATGAGCAGTTCTTC. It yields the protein CASSLGHLYNEQFF. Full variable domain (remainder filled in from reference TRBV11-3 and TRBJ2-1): EAGVVQSPRYKIIEKKQPVAFWCNPISGHNTLYWYLQNLGQGPELLIRYENEEAVDDSQLPKDRFSAERLKGVDSTLKIQPAELGDSAVYLCASSLGHLYNEQFFGPGTRLTVL.